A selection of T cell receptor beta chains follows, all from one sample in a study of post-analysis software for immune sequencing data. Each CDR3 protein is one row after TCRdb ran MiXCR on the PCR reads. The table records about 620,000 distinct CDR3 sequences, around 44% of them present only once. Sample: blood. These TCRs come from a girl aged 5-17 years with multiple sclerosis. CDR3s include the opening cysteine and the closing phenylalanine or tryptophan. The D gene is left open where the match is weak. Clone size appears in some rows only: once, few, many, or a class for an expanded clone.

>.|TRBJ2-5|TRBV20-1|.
CSARLPGQRLGTQYF
TGCAGTGCCAGACTACCGGGACAAAGACTGGGGACCCAGTACTTC
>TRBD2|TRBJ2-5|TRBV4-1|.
CASSQDSGSVSGTQYF
TGCGCCAGCAGCCAAGATAGCGGGTCTGTTTCCGGGACCCAGTACTTC
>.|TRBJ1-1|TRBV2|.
CASSEALANTEAFF
TGTGCCAGCAGTGAAGCGTTAGCTAACACTGAAGCTTTCTTT
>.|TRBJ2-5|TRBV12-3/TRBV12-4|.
CASLGQNSETQYF
TGTGCCAGCTTGGGGCAGAATTCGGAGACCCAGTACTTC
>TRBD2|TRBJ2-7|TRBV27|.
CASIKTSGGSFSSYEQYF
TGTGCCAGCATAAAGACTAGCGGAGGATCTTTTTCCTCCTACGAGCAGTACTTC
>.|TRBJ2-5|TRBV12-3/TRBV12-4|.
CASSLVAAETQYF
TGTGCCAGCAGTTTAGTAGCGGCGGAGACCCAGTACTTC
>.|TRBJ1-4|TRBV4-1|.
CASSRRRELATNEKRFF
TGCGCCAGCAGCCGTCGCAGGGAGCTTGCAACTAATGAAAAACGGTTTTTT
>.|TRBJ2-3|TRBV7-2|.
CASSPPRMADTQYF
TGTGCCAGCAGCCCCCCCAGGATGGCAGATACGCAGTATTTT
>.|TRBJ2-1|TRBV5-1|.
CASSQPGTLNEQFF
TGCGCCAGCAGCCAACCCGGGACGCTGAATGAGCAGTTCTTC
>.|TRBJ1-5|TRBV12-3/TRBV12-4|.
CASSFTWDQPQHF
TGTGCCAGCAGTTTCACTTGGGATCAGCCCCAGCATTTT
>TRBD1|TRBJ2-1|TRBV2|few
CASSATTGGYNEQFF
TGTGCCAGCAGTGCGACGACAGGGGGCTACAATGAGCAGTTCTTC
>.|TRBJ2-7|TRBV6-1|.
CASSEAANLYEQYF
TGTGCCAGCAGTGAAGCGGCCAACTTATACGAGCAGTACTTC
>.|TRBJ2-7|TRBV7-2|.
CAGSSVEDEQYF
TGTGCCGGTAGCTCGGTGGAAGACGAGCAGTACTTC
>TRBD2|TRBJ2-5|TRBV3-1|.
CASSPLAGAGETQYF
TGTGCCAGCAGCCCTCTAGCGGGAGCAGGGGAGACCCAGTACTTC
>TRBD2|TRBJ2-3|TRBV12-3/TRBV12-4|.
CASSPERQMTSPANTQYF
TGTGCCAGCAGCCCGGAGCGACAGATGACTAGCCCTGCCAATACGCAGTATTTT
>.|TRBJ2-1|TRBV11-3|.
CASSLVPSISEQFF
TGTGCCAGCAGCTTAGTTCCTAGTATTAGTGAGCAGTTCTTC
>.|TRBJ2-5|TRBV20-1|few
CSARTLGGETQYF
TGCAGTGCTAGAACCCTAGGAGGGGAGACCCAGTACTTC
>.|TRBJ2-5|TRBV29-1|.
CSVHRHQETQYF
TGCAGCGTTCATAGACACCAAGAGACCCAGTACTTC
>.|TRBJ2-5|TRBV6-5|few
CASSQGFLQETQYF
TGTGCCAGCAGTCAGGGCTTCCTCCAGGAGACCCAGTACTTC
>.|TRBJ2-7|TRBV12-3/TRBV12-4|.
CASSLRGRGLTISYEQYF
TGTGCCAGCAGTTTACGGGGAAGGGGTTTAACCATCTCCTACGAGCAGTACTTC
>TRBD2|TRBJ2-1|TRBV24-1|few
CATSDTSGGIRGEQFF
TGTGCCACCAGTGATACTAGCGGGGGGATTCGTGGTGAGCAGTTCTTC
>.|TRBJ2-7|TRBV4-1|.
CASSQDPSRGEEQYF
TGCGCCAGCAGCCAAGATCCCTCCAGGGGAGAAGAGCAGTACTTC
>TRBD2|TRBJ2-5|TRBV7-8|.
CASSVGTSGQETQYF
TGTGCCAGCAGCGTCGGGACTAGCGGGCAAGAGACCCAGTACTTC
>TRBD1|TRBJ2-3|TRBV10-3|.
CAISAQGASDAQYF
TGTGCCATCAGTGCACAGGGGGCAAGTGATGCGCAGTATTTT
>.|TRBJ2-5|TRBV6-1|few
CASSDGEEESPRETQYF
TGTGCCAGCAGTGATGGAGAAGAAGAGAGCCCCCGAGAGACCCAGTACTTC
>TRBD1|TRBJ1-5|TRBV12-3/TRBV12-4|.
CASRTQGWNQPQHF
TGTGCCAGCAGAACACAGGGGTGGAATCAGCCCCAGCATTTT
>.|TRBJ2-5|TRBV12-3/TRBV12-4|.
CASSLRDRRREAPIETQYF
TGTGCCAGCAGTCTCCGGGACAGGCGACGGGAGGCCCCAATAGAGACCCAGTACTTC
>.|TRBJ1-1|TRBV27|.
CASSLWGTEAFF
TGTGCCAGCAGTTTATGGGGGACTGAAGCTTTCTTT
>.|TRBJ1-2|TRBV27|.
CASSHTRRDEGYTF
TGTGCCAGCAGTCACACCCGGAGAGATGAGGGCTACACCTTC
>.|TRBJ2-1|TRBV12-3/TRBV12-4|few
CASETGLSSYNEQFF
TGTGCCAGCGAAACGGGCCTAAGCTCCTACAATGAGCAGTTCTTC
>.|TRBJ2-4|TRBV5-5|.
CASSTTPGGNIQYF
TGTGCCAGCAGCACCACCCCAGGGGGGAACATTCAGTACTTC
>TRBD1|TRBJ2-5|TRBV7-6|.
CASSGPGGQGEYF
TGTGCCAGCAGCGGACCCGGGGGACAGGGCGAGTACTTC
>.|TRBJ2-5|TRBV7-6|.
CASSLEKYQETQYF
TGTGCCAGCAGCTTAGAAAAGTACCAAGAGACCCAGTACTTC
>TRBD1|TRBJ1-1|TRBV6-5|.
CASSRGQGPAFF
TGTGCCAGCAGCCGCGGACAGGGGCCAGCTTTCTTT
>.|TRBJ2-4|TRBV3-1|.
CASSHRLTKNIQYF
TGTGCCAGCAGCCATAGACTGACTAAAAACATTCAGTACTTC
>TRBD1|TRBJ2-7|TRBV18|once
CASSTGTGGSYEQYF
TGTGCCAGCTCGACAGGGACAGGTGGATCCTACGAGCAGTACTTC
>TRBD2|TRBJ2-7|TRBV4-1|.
CASSQASGRASVEQYF
TGCGCCAGCAGCCAAGCTAGCGGGAGGGCCTCGGTCGAGCAGTACTTC
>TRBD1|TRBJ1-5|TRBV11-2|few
CASSSTRDRLQPQHF
TGTGCCAGCAGCTCCACCCGGGACAGACTTCAGCCCCAGCATTTT
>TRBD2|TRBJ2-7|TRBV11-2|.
CASSLGTRAASSYEQYF
TGTGCCAGCAGCTTAGGGACTAGAGCGGCGAGCTCCTACGAGCAGTACTTC
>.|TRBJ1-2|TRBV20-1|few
CSARRSYRVGLYGYTF
TGCAGTGCTAGACGCTCCTACAGGGTTGGTCTCTATGGCTACACCTTC